The 10 T cell receptor beta chains listed next were all sequenced from one sample in a study of early T cells in non-severe SARS-CoV-2 infection. One entry per CDR3 protein, called by TCRdb with MiXCR from the 5' RACE reads. The table includes approximately 98,000 distinct CDR3 sequences, 12% detected once. Sequences were obtained from whole blood. These receptors originate from an adult who was a healthcare worker with PCR-confirmed SARS-CoV-2 infection or an uninfected control (not recorded which).

The rearrangement uses TRBV6-6 and TRBJ2-5; D is tentatively TRBD1 or TRBD2 (5 bases each). The CDR3 extends over 12 amino acids. V shed 4 bases and J shed 5 bases, with 8 bases lying between them. Germline V gene data show CDR1 as MNHNY and CDR2 as SVGAGI (reference sequence). The CDR3 protein is CASSCEGETQYF. CDR3 sequence (DNA): TGTGCCAGCAGTTGCGAGGGGGAGACCCAGTACTTC.

V usage is TRBV7-8 and J usage is TRBJ1-4, with D unresolved. This CDR3 spans 13 amino acids. Trimming removed 4 bases from V and 8 bases from J, with 11 bases in between. The germline V gene encodes CDR1 SGHVS and CDR2 FQNEAQ. CDR3 bases: TGTGCCAGCAGCTCGGGTCCGAGGGAAAAACTGTTTTTT. Translated, it gives CASSSGPREKLFF.

This clonotype was counted only a few times. The V and J genes are TRBV11-2 and TRBJ2-7, with D possibly matching TRBD1 (5 bases). V lost 3 bases, J lost 6 bases, and 9 bases lay in between. CDR3 length: 12 amino acids. The V gene's germline CDR1 is SGHAT and CDR2 FQNNGV. CDR3 region: CASSFVGAEQYF. The DNA of the CDR3 is TGTGCCAGCAGCTTTGTAGGGGCCGAGCAGTACTTC.

At least ten counts were recorded for this clonotype. V usage is TRBV28 and J usage is TRBJ1-4; D uncertain. The germline gives CDR1 MDHEN, CDR2 SYDVKM. V was cut by 8 bases and J by 7 bases, with 17 bases left in between. CDR3 size: 14 residues. The CDR3 DNA reads as TGTGCCAGCTTCCGGGGAGCGGCTCGTGAAAAACTGTTTTTT. It encodes CASFRGAAREKLFF.

This chain uses TRBV12-3 or TRBV12-4 with TRBJ2-3; TRBD2 matches 9 bases. The CDR3 loop spans 19 amino acids. J was trimmed by 5 bases and V by 4 bases; bases with no gene match: 19. CDR3 residues: CASSSYGASAGGRQDTQYF. CDR3 in DNA: TGTGCCAGCAGTTCTTATGGAGCCTCGGCGGGGGGGCGTCAAGATACGCAGTATTTT.

This clonotype was observed a few times. CDR3 DNA sequence: TGTGCCAGCAGCTTTTCGGGGGGCCTTCAAGAGACCCAGTACTTC. Translating gives CASSFSGGLQETQYF. This sequence joins TRBV3-1 and TRBJ2-5; a weak D match, TRBD2 (7 bases). V gave up 5 bases and J gave up 2 bases, with 15 bases separating them. The germline V gene has CDR1 LGHDT and CDR2 YNNKEL (reference sequence). The CDR3 is 15 amino acids.

This clonotype was recorded at least ten times. V usage is TRBV29-1 and J usage is TRBJ2-3; 9 bases align to TRBD1. The CDR3 contains 14 residues. The V segment lost 4 bases and the J segment 3 bases; nucleotides outside the gene matches: 5. The germline V gene has CDR1 SQVTM and CDR2 ANQGSEA. CDR3 protein: CSVVYRGRTDTQYF. In DNA form, the CDR3 reads TGCAGCGTTGTTTACAGGGGGCGAACAGATACGCAGTATTTT.

The chain joins TRBV6-2 or TRBV6-3 to TRBJ2-7; a possible D gene is TRBD2 (5 bases). Looked up from germline, CDR1 is MNHEY and CDR2 is SVGEGT. The CDR3 has 13 residues. The V and J ends lost 3 bases and 6 bases respectively, with 12 bases between them. In DNA form, the CDR3 reads TGTGCCAGCAGTTATGGAGGACCTCTCGAGCAGTACTTC. Encoded protein: CASSYGGPLEQYF.

The chain joins TRBV27 to TRBJ2-7; 9 nucleotides line up with TRBD1. Germline-derived CDR1 and CDR2 are MNHEY and SMNVEV (reference sequence). The CDR3 sequence is 14 residues long. V lost 4 bases, J lost 6 bases, and 7 bases stayed unmatched. CDR3 in DNA: TGTGCCAGCAGTTCCGGGACAGGGTTAAGCGAGCAGTACTTC. It encodes CASSSGTGLSEQYF.

This clonotype was seen a handful of times. The CDR3 DNA follows: TGTGCCAGCAGCGCAGAACTAGCGGGAGGATTGGAGACCCAGTACTTC. Translation: CASSAELAGGLETQYF. The V gene is TRBV11-2, the J gene TRBJ2-5; 12 nucleotides line up with TRBD2. V shed 5 bases and J 5 bases; nucleotides not matched to a gene: 9. From germline, CDR1 is SGHAT and CDR2 FQNNGV. This CDR3 has 16 residues.